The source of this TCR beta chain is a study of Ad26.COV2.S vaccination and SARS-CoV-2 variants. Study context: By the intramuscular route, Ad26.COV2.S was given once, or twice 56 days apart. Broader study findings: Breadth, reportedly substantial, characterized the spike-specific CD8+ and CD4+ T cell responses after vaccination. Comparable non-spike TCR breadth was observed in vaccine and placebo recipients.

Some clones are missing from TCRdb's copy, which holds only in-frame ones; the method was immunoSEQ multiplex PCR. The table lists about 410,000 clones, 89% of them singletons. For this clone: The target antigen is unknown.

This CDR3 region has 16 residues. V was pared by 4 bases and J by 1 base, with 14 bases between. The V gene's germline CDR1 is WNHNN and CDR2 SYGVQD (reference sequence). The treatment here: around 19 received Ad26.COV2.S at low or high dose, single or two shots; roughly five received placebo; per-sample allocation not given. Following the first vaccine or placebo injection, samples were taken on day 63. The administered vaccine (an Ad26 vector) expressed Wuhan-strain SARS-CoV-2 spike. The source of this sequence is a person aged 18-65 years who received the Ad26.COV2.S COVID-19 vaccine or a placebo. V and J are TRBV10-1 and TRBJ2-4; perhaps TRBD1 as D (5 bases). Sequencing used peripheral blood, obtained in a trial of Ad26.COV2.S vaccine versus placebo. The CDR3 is CASSAWGLHAKNIQYF. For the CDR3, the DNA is TGCGCCAGCAGTGCCTGGGGCCTCCATGCCAAAAACATTCAGTACTTC.